This TCR beta chain was identified in a study of T cell responses to AZD1222 COVID-19 vaccine. General study results and limits: Clonal diversity may have been underestimated in mostly white British donors. Reports indicate that nearly half of spike-specific TCRs are directed at unmutated variant regions. Of the AZD1222 recipients, only five to seven were seropositive at baseline. Across the whole spike, CD4 TCRs peaked at regions 160-218 and 743-854.

This CDR3 contains 13 residues. V lost 6 bases and J lost 1; bases outside the gene matches: 6. Germline values: CDR1 GTSNPN, CDR2 SVGIG (reference sequence). Sequencing was performed with immunoSEQ multiplex PCR; in TCRdb, only in-frame clones are kept and a portion is missing. Altogether some 150,000 clones are present, about 92% being singletons, with the ten largest covering roughly 1.8%. About this clone itself: Its antigen is unknown.

V is TRBV30 and J is TRBJ2-7, with 7 bases lining up with TRBD1. The input for sequencing was peripheral blood, taken 28 days after the second AZD1222 dose. This sequence was found in an adult who received the AZD1222 COVID-19 vaccine. Here the CDR3 DNA reads TGTGCCTGCACGAACAGGGGTTCCTACGAGCAGTACTTC. Its translation is CACTNRGSYEQYF. The full variable domain, with the rest looked up from reference TRBV30 and TRBJ2-7, is SQTIHQWPATLVQPVGSPLSLECTVEGTSNPNLYWYRQAAGRGLQLLFYSVGIGQISSEVPQNLSASRPQDRQFILSSKKLLLSDSGFYLCACTNRGSYEQYFGPGTRLTVT.